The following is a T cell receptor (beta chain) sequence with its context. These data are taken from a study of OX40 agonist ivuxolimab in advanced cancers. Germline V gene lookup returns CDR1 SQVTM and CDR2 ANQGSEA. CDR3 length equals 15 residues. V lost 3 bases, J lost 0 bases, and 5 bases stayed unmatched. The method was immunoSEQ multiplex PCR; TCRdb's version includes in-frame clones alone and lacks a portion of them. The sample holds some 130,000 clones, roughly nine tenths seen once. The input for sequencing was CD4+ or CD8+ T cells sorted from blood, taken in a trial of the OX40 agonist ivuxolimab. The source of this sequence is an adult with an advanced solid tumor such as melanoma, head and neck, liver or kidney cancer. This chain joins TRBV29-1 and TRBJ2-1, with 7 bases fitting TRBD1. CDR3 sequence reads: CSVERTGASYNEQFF. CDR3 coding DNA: TGCAGCGTTGAGAGGACAGGAGCCTCCTACAATGAGCAGTTCTTC.